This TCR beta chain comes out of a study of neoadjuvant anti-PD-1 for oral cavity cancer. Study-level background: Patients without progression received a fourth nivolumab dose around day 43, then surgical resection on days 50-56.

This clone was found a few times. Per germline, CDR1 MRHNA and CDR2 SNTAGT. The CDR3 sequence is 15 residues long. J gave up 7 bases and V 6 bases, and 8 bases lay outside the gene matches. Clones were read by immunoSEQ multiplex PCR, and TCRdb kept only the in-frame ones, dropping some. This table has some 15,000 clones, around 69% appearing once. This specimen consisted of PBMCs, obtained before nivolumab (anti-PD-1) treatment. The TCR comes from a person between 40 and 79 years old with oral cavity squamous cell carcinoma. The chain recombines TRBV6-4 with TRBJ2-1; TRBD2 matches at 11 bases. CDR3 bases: TGTGCCAGCAGCTTACTAGCGGGAGAAGTGAATGAGCAGTTCTTC. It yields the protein CASSLLAGEVNEQFF.